Shown below are 27 T cell receptor beta chains from a single sample sequenced in a study of shared T cell receptors in the human thymus (TCRdb year 2021). The protocol used for the library was the immunoSEQ multiplex PCR assay. TCRdb took over this immuneACCESS table, retaining in-frame rearrangements with V and J assigned. Such tables are incomplete; in checked studies, under half of the missing clones stem from an unresolved V gene, and the remainder is unexplained. The sample data list approximately 580,000 clones, and 75% to 80% of these were observed just once. The ten largest clonotypes hold 0.01% to 0.015% of the sample. These sequences were also reported in another study, on human thymus T cells.

Sequenced: thymocytes. These receptor sequences come from a boy in the first two years of life with a congenital heart defect. Donor details come from another sample of the same person, matched by shared clones.

This clone was detected once. The gene calls are TRBV4-1 and TRBJ2-7, with 9 bases lining up with TRBD2. Per germline, CDR1 MGHRA and CDR2 YSYEKL. The V gene end was trimmed by 1 base and the J gene end by 5 bases; junction bases not matched to a gene: 6. The CDR3 length is 15 residues. CDR3 loop: CASSQGSGSLDEQYF. The CDR3 DNA is TGCGCCAGCAGCCAAGGTAGCGGGAGCCTCGACGAGCAGTACTTC.

The CDR3 region has the DNA TGCGCCAGCAGCTTAGCAGAGACCCAGTACTTC. Its protein is CASSLAETQYF. This chain joins TRBV5-1 and TRBJ2-5; D is unclear. Germline assignment: CDR1 SGHRS and CDR2 YFSETQ. The CDR3 runs 11 residues. V was pared by 2 bases and J by 4 bases, with 3 bases between.

V and J are TRBV29-1 and TRBJ2-7, with a possible D match to TRBD1 (5 bases). Per germline, CDR1 SQVTM and CDR2 ANQGSEA. This CDR3 has 11 amino acids. The V and J ends lost 4 bases and 4 bases respectively, with 8 bases between them. The CDR3 sequence: CSVVREYEQYF. As DNA, the CDR3 is TGCAGCGTTGTCAGGGAATACGAGCAGTACTTC.

This chain uses TRBV5-1 with TRBJ1-1; 7 bases agree with TRBD1. J was trimmed by 1 base and V by 4 bases; bases with no gene match: 10. The germline gives CDR1 SGHRS, CDR2 YFSETQ. The CDR3 runs 16 residues. The CDR3 DNA follows: TGCGCCAGCAGCCCGGGACAGAAAAGGGGGAACACTGAAGCTTTCTTT. Its translation is CASSPGQKRGNTEAFF.

This clone was counted a few times. This chain connects TRBV9 to TRBJ2-7; 9 bases line up with TRBD2. The germline CDR1 and CDR2 sequences are SGDLS and YYNGEE. With 3 bases clipped from V and 5 bases from J, the junction kept 6 bases outside the gene matches. The length of the CDR3 is 14 residues. Here the CDR3 reads CASSGGRAINEQYF. The CDR3 nucleotides are TGTGCCAGCAGCGGCGGGAGGGCGATCAACGAGCAGTACTTC.

This clone was observed a single time. The genes are TRBV30 and TRBJ2-7; a weak D match, TRBD2 (6 bases). V shed 0 bases and J shed 4 bases, with 13 bases lying between them. The CDR3 contains 14 residues. The germline CDR1 and CDR2 sequences are GTSNPN and SVGIG (reference sequence). This chain's CDR3 is CAWSVGREDYEQYF. The CDR3 bases are TGTGCCTGGAGTGTAGGGCGGGAAGATTACGAGCAGTACTTC.

The V and J genes are TRBV15 and TRBJ2-1, with TRBD2 identical over 13 bases. Germline V lookup: CDR1 LNHNV, CDR2 YYDKDF (reference sequence). The J segment lost 4 bases and the V segment lost 6 bases, leaving 6 bases of the junction unmatched. The CDR3 extends over 16 amino acids. The CDR3 DNA follows: TGTGCCACCAGACAGACTAGCGGGAGGCTTTACAATGAGCAGTTCTTC. Residues: CATRQTSGRLYNEQFF.

The chain joins TRBV6-5 to TRBJ2-7; 7 nucleotides match TRBD1. CDR3 length: 12 residues. The trim removed 6 bases at V and 2 bases at J, leaving 1 base unmatched. CDR1 is MNHEY, CDR2 SVGAGI, per germline. This CDR3 is CASRTGAYEQYF. The DNA for the CDR3 is TGTGCCAGCAGAACAGGGGCCTACGAGCAGTACTTC.

This sequence joins TRBV18 and TRBJ2-7, with TRBD2 matching over 8 bases. This CDR3 has 17 amino acids. Germline values: CDR1 KGHSH, CDR2 LQKENI. Trimming at V came to 3 bases and at J to 2 bases, leaving 12 bases not matched to a gene. CDR3 region: CASSPPSRVAGTYEQYF. CDR3 coding DNA: TGTGCCAGCTCACCCCCCAGTAGGGTAGCGGGGACCTACGAGCAGTACTTC.

The rearrangement uses TRBV9 and TRBJ1-1, with D possibly TRBD1 on 6 matching bases. Germline V gene data show CDR1 as SGDLS and CDR2 as YYNGEE. There are 18 residues in the CDR3. The V gene lost 3 bases and the J gene lost 4 bases, with 25 bases spanning the gap. The CDR3 DNA follows: TGTGCCAGCAGCGCCAGGTTACTCGGACAGTCTAAGACCACTGAAGCTTTCTTT. This translates into CASSARLLGQSKTTEAFF.

The rearrangement links TRBV4-3 to TRBJ2-1; TRBD1 agrees at 9 bases. The CDR3 contains 16 residues. Germline CDR1 and CDR2: LGHNA and YSLEER. V dropped 3 bases and J dropped 4; count of bases not matched to a gene: 7. The CDR3 protein is CASSQGGQGGYNEQFF. Written as DNA, the CDR3 is TGCGCCAGCAGCCAGGGGGGACAGGGAGGATACAATGAGCAGTTCTTC.

A single count supports this clone. The gene calls are TRBV7-9 and TRBJ2-7, with D maybe TRBD2 (6 bases). Germline V gene lookup returns CDR1 SEHNR and CDR2 FQNEAQ (reference sequence). The CDR3 consists of 15 residues. V lost 4 bases and J 3 bases, leaving 16 bases between the germline ends. CDR3 protein: CASSWDSGPNYEQYF. Written as DNA, the CDR3 is TGTGCCAGCAGCTGGGACTCAGGCCCCAACTACGAGCAGTACTTC.

The chain joins TRBV29-1 to TRBJ2-3; 9 bases line up with TRBD1. The CDR3 has 16 amino acids. The V gene end was trimmed by 6 bases and the J gene end by 2 bases; junction bases not matched to a gene: 12. Germline lookup yields CDR1 SQVTM and CDR2 ANQGSEA. CDR3 sequence: CSVDPTGGAYTDTQYF. The CDR3 DNA reads as TGCAGCGTAGATCCGACAGGGGGGGCCTACACAGATACGCAGTATTTT.

V usage is TRBV2 and J usage is TRBJ2-7; TRBD2 matches 8 bases. The V gene end was trimmed by 6 bases and the J gene end by 4 bases; junction bases not matched to a gene: 11. This CDR3 has 15 residues. The germline gives CDR1 SNHLY, CDR2 FYNNEI. The CDR3 DNA sequence: TGTGCCAGCAGCGATCCACTAGCGGCACCTTACGAGCAGTACTTC. Its translation: CASSDPLAAPYEQYF. Drawing the rest from reference TRBV2 and TRBJ2-7, the complete variable domain is EPEVTQTPSHQVTQMGQEVILRCVPISNHLYFYWYRQILGQKVEFLVSFYNNEISEKSEIFDDQFSVERPDGSNFTLKIRSTKLEDSAMYFCASSDPLAAPYEQYFGPGTRLTVT.

There are a few counts of this clone. The chain carries TRBV28 and TRBJ2-3, with D possibly being TRBD2 (6 bases). The V end was cut by 5 bases, the J end by 5 bases, with 20 bases between. CDR1 and CDR2 from the germline V gene are MDHEN and SYDVKM. This CDR3 is built from 16 residues. The CDR3 sequence: CASSNRLGPTLDTQYF. The CDR3 bases are TGTGCCAGCAGTAACCGACTAGGGCCGACCTTAGATACGCAGTATTTT.

The chain combines TRBV5-8 with TRBJ1-2; D not certain. CDR1 is SGHTS and CDR2 is YDEGEE in the germline V gene. CDR3 length: 13 amino acids. The CDR3 is CSPLGGPQRGYTF. CDR3 DNA sequence: TGTTCTCCGCTAGGAGGGCCCCAGAGGGGCTACACCTTC.

In the case of this clone: This same CDR3 is encoded by further DNA sequences in the sample. The chain couples TRBV4-1 to TRBJ2-7, with 8 bases lining up with TRBD2. V trimming: 1 base; J trimming: 2 bases; junction bases outside the gene matches: 7. The CDR3 covers 16 residues. Germline CDR1 reads MGHRA; CDR2 reads YSYEKL. The CDR3 DNA reads TGCGCCAGCAGCCAAGTATCTCGGGGGGGTGCCTACGAGCAGTACTTC. It codes for CASSQVSRGGAYEQYF.

This chain joins TRBV4-1 and TRBJ1-1, with D unclear. Between the trimmed V and J ends, which lost 3 bases and 3 bases, there was a span of 11 bases. CDR1 is MGHRA and CDR2 is YSYEKL in the germline V gene. The CDR3 is 14 residues long. CDR3 DNA: TGCGCCAGCAGCCAGCGGGCAGGCCACACTGAAGCTTTCTTT. This sequence encodes CASSQRAGHTEAFF.

V usage is TRBV4-3 and J usage is TRBJ2-1; maybe TRBD1 (7 bases). Germline V CDR1 and CDR2: LGHNA, YSLEER. CDR3 size: 18 residues. Trimming shortened V by 0 bases and J by 0 bases, and 15 bases separated the two germline ends. CDR3 loop: CASSQDRRGLFSYNEQFF. The CDR3 DNA sequence: TGCGCCAGCAGCCAAGATAGGAGGGGGCTCTTCTCCTACAATGAGCAGTTCTTC.

J is TRBJ2-1 and V is TRBV30; no definite D call. V lost 1 base, J lost 10 bases, and 8 bases lay in between. Germline-derived CDR1 and CDR2 are GTSNPN and SVGIG (reference sequence). The CDR3 has 11 amino acids. The CDR3 spells CAWSGGMEQFF. The DNA for the CDR3 is TGTGCCTGGAGTGGAGGAATGGAGCAGTTCTTC.

This clone was counted only a few times. The chain carries TRBV19 and TRBJ1-5, with a tentative D call TRBD1 (6 bases). The CDR3 consists of 14 residues. V shed 2 bases and J shed 7 bases, with 12 bases lying between them. In germline, CDR1 is LNHDA, CDR2 SQIVND (reference sequence). CDR3 sequence reads: CASSIRDNKQPQHF. Here the CDR3 DNA reads TGTGCCAGTAGTATACGGGACAACAAACAGCCCCAGCATTTT.

This chain uses TRBV27 with TRBJ1-1; D might be TRBD1 (6 bases). V dropped 2 bases and J dropped 0 bases, with 7 bases sitting between them. The CDR3 covers 14 residues. The germline V gene has CDR1 MNHEY and CDR2 SMNVEV (reference sequence). In nucleotides, the CDR3 is TGTGCCAGCAGTTTAGGACAGATGAACACTGAAGCTTTCTTT. Translation: CASSLGQMNTEAFF.

The rearrangement uses TRBV28 and TRBJ2-1, with TRBD1 as a possible D gene (5 bases). The V and J ends lost 5 bases and 8 bases respectively, with 16 bases between them. This CDR3 spans 14 amino acids. From germline, CDR1 is MDHEN and CDR2 SYDVKM. The CDR3 spells CASSPHRKGDEQFF. The CDR3 bases are TGTGCCAGCAGTCCCCACAGGAAAGGCGATGAGCAGTTCTTC.

This clone was detected a few times. This chain connects TRBV7-3 to TRBJ1-3; possible D gene TRBD1, 6 bases. V was trimmed by 5 bases and J by 0 bases, leaving 8 bases between them. CDR3 length equals 14 residues. The germline V gene has CDR1 SGHTA and CDR2 FQGTGA. The CDR3 protein is CASSADSSGNTIYF. The CDR3 nucleotides are TGTGCCAGCAGCGCGGACAGCTCTGGAAACACCATATATTTT.

This sequence joins TRBV27 and TRBJ2-7, with 10 bases aligning to TRBD1. The CDR3 has 17 amino acids. V shed 6 bases, J shed 2 bases, and the junction held 13 bases outside the gene matches. The germline V gene encodes CDR1 MNHEY and CDR2 SMNVEV (reference sequence). CDR3 DNA: TGTGCCAGCAGCACCAAAGGACCGGGACAGGGGCCCTACGAGCAGTACTTC. It specifies CASSTKGPGQGPYEQYF.

The J gene is TRBJ1-5, the V gene TRBV28; 9 bases are a match to TRBD1. This CDR3 region has 15 residues. V lost 5 bases and J lost 7; bases outside the gene matches: 9. CDR1 is MDHEN, CDR2 SYDVKM, per germline. Here the CDR3 reads CASSQTGGAFQPQHF. The CDR3, as DNA: TGTGCCAGCAGTCAAACAGGGGGCGCCTTCCAGCCCCAGCATTTT.

The rearrangement links TRBV5-1 to TRBJ1-1, with unresolved D. Germline lookup yields CDR1 SGHRS and CDR2 YFSETQ. The CDR3 is 15 residues long. V lost 2 bases, J lost 1 base, and 12 bases lay in between. CDR3 in amino acids: CASSLPDGENTEAFF. In nucleotides, the CDR3 is TGCGCCAGCAGCTTACCTGACGGGGAGAACACTGAAGCTTTCTTT.